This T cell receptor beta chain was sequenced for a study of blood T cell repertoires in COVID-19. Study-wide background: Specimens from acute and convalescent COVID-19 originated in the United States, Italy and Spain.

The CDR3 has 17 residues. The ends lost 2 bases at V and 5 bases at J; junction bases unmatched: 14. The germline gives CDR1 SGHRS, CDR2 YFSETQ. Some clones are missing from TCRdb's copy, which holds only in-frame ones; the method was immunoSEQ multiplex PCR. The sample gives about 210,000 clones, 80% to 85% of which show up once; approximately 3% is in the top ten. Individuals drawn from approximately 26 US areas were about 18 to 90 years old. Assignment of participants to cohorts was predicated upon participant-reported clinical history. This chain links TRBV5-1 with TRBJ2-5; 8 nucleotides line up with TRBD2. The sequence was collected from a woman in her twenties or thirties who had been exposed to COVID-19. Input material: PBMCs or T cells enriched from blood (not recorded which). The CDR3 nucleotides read TGCGCCAGCAGCTTCGGGGGGGCCGCAACGGGCACCGAGACCCAGTACTTC. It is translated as CASSFGGAATGTETQYF.